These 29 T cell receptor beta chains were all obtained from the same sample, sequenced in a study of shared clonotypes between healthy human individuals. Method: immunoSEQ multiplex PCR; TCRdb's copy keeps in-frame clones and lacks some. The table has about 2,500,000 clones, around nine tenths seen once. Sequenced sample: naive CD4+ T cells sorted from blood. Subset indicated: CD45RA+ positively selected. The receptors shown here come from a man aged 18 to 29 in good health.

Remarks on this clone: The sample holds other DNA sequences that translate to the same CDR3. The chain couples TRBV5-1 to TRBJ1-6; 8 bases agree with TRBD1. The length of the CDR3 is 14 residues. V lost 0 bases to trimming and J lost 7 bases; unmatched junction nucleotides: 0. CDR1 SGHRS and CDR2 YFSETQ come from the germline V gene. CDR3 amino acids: CASSLDRGNSPLHF. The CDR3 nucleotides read TGCGCCAGCAGCTTGGACAGGGGGAATTCACCCCTCCACTTT. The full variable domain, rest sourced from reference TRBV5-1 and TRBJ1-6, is KAGVTQTPRYLIKTRGQQVTLSCSPISGHRSVSWYQQTPGQGLQFLFEYFSETQRNKGNFPGRFSGRQFSNSRSEMNVSTLELGDSALYLCASSLDRGNSPLHFGNGTRLTVT.

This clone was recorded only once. The CDR3 here is CASSPDYGYTF. CDR3 DNA: TGTGCCAGCTCACCCGACTATGGCTACACCTTC. The V and J genes are TRBV18 and TRBJ1-2; D gene unclear. The CDR3 contains 11 residues. The germline V and J ends were trimmed by 3 bases and 3 bases, with 2 bases remaining between them. Germline V CDR1 and CDR2: KGHSH, LQKENI.

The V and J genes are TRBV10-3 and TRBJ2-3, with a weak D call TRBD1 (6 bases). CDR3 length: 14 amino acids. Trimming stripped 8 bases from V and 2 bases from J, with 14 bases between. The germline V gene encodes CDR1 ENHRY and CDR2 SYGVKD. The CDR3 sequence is CAIGRQASTDTQYF. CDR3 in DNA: TGTGCCATCGGGAGACAGGCCTCCACAGATACGCAGTATTTT.

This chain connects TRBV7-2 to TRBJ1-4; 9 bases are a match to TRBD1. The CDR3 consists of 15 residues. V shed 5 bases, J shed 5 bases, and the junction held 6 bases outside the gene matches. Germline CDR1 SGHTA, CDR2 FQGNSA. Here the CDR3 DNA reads TGTGCCAGCAGCCGCCAGACAGGGGGAAATGAAAAACTGTTTTTT. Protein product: CASSRQTGGNEKLFF.

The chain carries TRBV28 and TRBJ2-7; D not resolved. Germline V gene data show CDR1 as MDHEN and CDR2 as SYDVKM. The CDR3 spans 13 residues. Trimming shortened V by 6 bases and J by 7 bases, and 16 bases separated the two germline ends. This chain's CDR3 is CASRDLPGREQYF. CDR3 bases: TGTGCCAGCAGGGACCTCCCAGGCAGAGAGCAGTACTTC.

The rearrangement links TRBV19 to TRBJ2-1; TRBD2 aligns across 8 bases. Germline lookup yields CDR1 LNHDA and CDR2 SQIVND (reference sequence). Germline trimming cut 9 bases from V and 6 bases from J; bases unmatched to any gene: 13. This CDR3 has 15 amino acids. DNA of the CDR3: TGTGCCAGCTCGAGAGGGAGCGGGAGAAGCAATGAGCAGTTCTTC. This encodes CASSRGSGRSNEQFF.

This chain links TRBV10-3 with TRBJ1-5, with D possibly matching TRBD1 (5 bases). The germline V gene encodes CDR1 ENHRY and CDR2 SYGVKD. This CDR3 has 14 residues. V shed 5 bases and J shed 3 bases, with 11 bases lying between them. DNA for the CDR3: TGTGCCATCAGTTCGGGACGGGACAATCAGCCCCAGCATTTT. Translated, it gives CAISSGRDNQPQHF.

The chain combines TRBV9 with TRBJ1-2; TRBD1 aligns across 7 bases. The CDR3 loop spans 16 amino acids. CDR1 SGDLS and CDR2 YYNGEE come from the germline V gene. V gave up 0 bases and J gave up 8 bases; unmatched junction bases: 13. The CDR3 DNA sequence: TGTGCCAGCAGCGTAGACGACAGGGAGCGCAGTCGAGGCTACACCTTC. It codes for CASSVDDRERSRGYTF. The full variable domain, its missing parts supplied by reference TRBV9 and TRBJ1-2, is DSGVTQTPKHLITATGQRVTLRCSPRSGDLSVYWYQQSLDQGLQFLIQYYNGEERAKGNILERFSAQQFPDLHSELNLSSLELGDSALYFCASSVDDRERSRGYTFGSGTRLTVV.

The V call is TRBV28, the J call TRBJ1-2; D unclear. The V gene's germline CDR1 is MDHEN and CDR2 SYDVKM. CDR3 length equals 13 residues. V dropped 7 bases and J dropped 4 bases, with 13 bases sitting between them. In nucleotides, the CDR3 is TGTGCCAGCATGTCGGACCGCAGCTATGGCTACACCTTC. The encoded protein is CASMSDRSYGYTF.

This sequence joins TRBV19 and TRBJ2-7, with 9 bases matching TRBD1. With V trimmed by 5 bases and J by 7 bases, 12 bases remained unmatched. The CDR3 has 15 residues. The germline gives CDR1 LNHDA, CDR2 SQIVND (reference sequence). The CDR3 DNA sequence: TGTGCCAGTAGTCAGCGGGGACAGGGACTTTATGAGCAGTACTTC. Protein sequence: CASSQRGQGLYEQYF.

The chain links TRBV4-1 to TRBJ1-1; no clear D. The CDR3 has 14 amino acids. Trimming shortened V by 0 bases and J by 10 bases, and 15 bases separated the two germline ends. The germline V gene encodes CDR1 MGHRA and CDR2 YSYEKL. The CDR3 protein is CASSQDAPVSGAFF. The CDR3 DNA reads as TGCGCCAGCAGCCAAGATGCCCCCGTGTCTGGAGCTTTCTTT.

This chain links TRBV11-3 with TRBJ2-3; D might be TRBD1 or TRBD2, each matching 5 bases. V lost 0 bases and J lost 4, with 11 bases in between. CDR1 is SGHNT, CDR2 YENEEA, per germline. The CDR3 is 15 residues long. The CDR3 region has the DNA TGTGCCAGCAGCTTAGATCGTGGGACGGCAGATACGCAGTATTTT. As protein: CASSLDRGTADTQYF. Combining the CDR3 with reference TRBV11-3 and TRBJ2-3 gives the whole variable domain EAGVVQSPRYKIIEKKQPVAFWCNPISGHNTLYWYLQNLGQGPELLIRYENEEAVDDSQLPKDRFSAERLKGVDSTLKIQPAELGDSAVYLCASSLDRGTADTQYFGPGTRLTVL.

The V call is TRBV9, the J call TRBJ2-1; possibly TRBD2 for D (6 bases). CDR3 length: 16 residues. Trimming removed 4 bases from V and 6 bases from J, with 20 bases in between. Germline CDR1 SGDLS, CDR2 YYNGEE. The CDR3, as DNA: TGTGCCAGCAGCCCCCGCGGGCTAGCGTTGGGCAATGAGCAGTTCTTC. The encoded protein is CASSPRGLALGNEQFF.

CDR3 region: CASSGRQGASSAQYF. The CDR3, as DNA: TGTGCCAGCAGCGGCCGACAGGGGGCGAGCTCGGCCCAGTACTTC. V usage is TRBV9 and J usage is TRBJ2-5; 10 bases map to TRBD1. CDR3 size: 15 residues. Germline V gene sequence: CDR1 SGDLS, CDR2 YYNGEE. V trimming: 3 bases; J trimming: 9 bases; junction bases outside the gene matches: 11.

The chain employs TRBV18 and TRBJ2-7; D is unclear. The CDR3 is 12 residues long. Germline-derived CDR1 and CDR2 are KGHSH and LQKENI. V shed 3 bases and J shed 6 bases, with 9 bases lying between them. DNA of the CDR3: TGTGCCAGCTCACCGATGGAGAGCGAGCAGTACTTC. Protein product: CASSPMESEQYF.

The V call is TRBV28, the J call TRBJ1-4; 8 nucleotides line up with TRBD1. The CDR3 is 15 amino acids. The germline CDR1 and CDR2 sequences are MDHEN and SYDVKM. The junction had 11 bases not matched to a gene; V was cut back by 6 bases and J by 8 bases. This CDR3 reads CASRNDRGDTEKLFF. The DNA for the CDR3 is TGTGCCAGCAGAAACGACAGGGGTGATACCGAAAAACTGTTTTTT.

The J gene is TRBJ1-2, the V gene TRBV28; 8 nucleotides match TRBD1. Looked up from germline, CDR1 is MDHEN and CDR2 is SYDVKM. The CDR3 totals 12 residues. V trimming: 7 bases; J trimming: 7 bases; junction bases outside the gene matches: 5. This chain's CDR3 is CASTTGGLGYTF. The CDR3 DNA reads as TGTGCCAGCACCACAGGGGGACTTGGCTACACCTTC.

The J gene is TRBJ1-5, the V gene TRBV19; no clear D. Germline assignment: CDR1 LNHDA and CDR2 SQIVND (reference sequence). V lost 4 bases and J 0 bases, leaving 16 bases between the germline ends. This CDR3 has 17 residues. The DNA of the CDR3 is TGTGCCAGTAGTACCTTACTAAATGGGTATAGCAATCAGCCCCAGCATTTT. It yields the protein CASSTLLNGYSNQPQHF.

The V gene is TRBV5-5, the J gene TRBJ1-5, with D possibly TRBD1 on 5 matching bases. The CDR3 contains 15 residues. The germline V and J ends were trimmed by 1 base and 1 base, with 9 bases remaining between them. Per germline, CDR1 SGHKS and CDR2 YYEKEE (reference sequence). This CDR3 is CASSLSGSSNQPQHF. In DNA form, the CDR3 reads TGTGCCAGCAGCTTGTCAGGGTCCAGCAATCAGCCCCAGCATTTT.

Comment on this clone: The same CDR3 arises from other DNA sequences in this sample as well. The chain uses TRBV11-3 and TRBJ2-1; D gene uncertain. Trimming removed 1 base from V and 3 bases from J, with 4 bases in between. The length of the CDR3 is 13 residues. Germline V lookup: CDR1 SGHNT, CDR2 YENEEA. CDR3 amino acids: CASSLGGYNEQFF. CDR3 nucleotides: TGTGCCAGCAGCTTAGGAGGCTACAATGAGCAGTTCTTC. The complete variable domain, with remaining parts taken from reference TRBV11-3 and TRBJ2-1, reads EAGVVQSPRYKIIEKKQPVAFWCNPISGHNTLYWYLQNLGQGPELLIRYENEEAVDDSQLPKDRFSAERLKGVDSTLKIQPAELGDSAVYLCASSLGGYNEQFFGPGTRLTVL.

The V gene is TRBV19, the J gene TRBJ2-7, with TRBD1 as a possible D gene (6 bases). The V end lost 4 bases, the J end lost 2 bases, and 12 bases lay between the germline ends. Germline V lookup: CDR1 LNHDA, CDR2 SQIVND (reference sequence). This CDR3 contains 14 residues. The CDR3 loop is CASSNPGETYEQYF. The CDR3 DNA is TGTGCCAGTAGTAATCCAGGGGAAACCTACGAGCAGTACTTC. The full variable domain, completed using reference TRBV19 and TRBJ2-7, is DGGITQSPKYLFRKEGQNVTLSCEQNLNHDAMYWYRQDPGQGLRLIYYSQIVNDFQKGDIAEGYSVSREKKESFPLTVTSAQKNPTAFYLCASSNPGETYEQYFGPGTRLTVT.

CDR3 sequence (DNA): TGTGCCAGCAGTTACGCGGGAGTGGTTTGGTCCTACGAGCAGTACTTC. Translated: CASSYAGVVWSYEQYF. V and J are TRBV6-6 and TRBJ2-7; 7 nucleotides agree with TRBD2. The length of the CDR3 is 16 residues. The germline CDR1 and CDR2 sequences are MNHNY and SVGAGI (reference sequence). Germline trimming cut 2 bases from V and 1 base from J; bases unmatched to any gene: 8.

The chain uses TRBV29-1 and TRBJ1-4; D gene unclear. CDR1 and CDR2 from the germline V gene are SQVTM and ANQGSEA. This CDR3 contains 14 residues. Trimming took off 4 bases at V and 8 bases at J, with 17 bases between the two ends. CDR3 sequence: CSVGGGPGYEKLFF. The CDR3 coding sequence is TGCAGCGTTGGGGGTGGTCCGGGGTACGAAAAACTGTTTTTT.

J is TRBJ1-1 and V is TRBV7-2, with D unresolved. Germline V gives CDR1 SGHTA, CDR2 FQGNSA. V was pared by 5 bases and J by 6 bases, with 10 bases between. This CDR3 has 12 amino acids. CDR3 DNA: TGTGCCAGCAGCGACGGAACGGCTGAAGCTTTCTTT. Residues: CASSDGTAEAFF.

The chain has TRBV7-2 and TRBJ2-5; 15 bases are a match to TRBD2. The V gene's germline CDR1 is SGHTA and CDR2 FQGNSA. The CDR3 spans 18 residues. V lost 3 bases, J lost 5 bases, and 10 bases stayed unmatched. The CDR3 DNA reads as TGTGCCAGCAGCTTTGGGACTAGCGGGAGGCGCGGTTGGGAGACCCAGTACTTC. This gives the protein CASSFGTSGRRGWETQYF.

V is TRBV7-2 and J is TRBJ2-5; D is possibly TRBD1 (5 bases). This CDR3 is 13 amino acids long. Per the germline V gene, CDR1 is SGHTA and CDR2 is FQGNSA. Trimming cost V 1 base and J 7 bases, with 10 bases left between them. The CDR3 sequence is CASSLGQLGTQYF. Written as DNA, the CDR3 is TGTGCCAGCAGCTTAGGACAGTTAGGGACCCAGTACTTC.

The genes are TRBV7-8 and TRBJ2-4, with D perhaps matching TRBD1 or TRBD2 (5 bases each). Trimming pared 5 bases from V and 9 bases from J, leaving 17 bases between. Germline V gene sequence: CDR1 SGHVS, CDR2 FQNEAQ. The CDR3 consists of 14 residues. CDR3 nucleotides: TGTGCCAGCAGCCGTCGGGGCGTCGGCGGCATTCAGTACTTC. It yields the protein CASSRRGVGGIQYF.

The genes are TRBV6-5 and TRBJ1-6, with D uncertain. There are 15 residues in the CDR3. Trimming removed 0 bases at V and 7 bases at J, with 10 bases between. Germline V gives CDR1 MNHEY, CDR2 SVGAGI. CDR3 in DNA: TGTGCCAGCAGTTACTCCGCCGAGGACAATTCACCCCTCCACTTT. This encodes CASSYSAEDNSPLHF.

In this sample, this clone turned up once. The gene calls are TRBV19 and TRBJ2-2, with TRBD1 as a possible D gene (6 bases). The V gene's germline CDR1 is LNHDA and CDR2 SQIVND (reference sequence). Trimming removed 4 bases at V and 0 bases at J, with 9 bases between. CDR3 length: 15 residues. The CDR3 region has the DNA TGTGCCAGTAGTACCGGGACACCGAACACCGGGGAGCTGTTTTTT. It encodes CASSTGTPNTGELFF.